The rows below give T cell receptor beta chains drawn from one sample of a study of OX40 agonist ivuxolimab in advanced cancers. Generated by immunoSEQ multiplex PCR, the TCRdb table keeps only in-frame clones and is missing some. The sample has about 80,000 clones; more than 80% are singletons. The source material was CD4+ or CD8+ T cells sorted from blood, sampled in a trial of the OX40 agonist ivuxolimab. Receptors were obtained from an adult with an advanced solid tumor such as melanoma, head and neck, liver or kidney cancer. The conserved cysteine and the conserved F or W are not part of the CDR3 here.

J gene,V gene,CDR3 protein
TRBJ1-3,TRBV28,ASDTIRRTVLSGNTIY
TRBJ1-2,TRBV18,ASSPPGRVYGYT
TRBJ1-4,TRBV28,ASSYRVREKLF
TRBJ2-7,TRBV15,ATSRDTGHEQY
TRBJ2-1,TRBV4-2,ASSQATGPGEQF
TRBJ2-7,TRBV7-2,ASSSTGTYEQY
TRBJ1-5,TRBV6-1,ASRGGTRVSPQH
TRBJ1-2,TRBV29-1,SVAGGYT
TRBJ2-3,TRBV11-3,ASSLVPLTDTQY
TRBJ2-1,TRBV5-5,ASSLTPGRGWI
TRBJ2-3,TRBV13,ASSALTDTQY
TRBJ1-1,TRBV28,ASSLGDSEAF
TRBJ2-3,TRBV11-3,ASSLGGLAGVGPDTQY
TRBJ2-1,TRBV7-2,ASNPAGPSSYNEQF
TRBJ2-5,TRBV9,ASSVGTGVETQY
TRBJ2-1,TRBV18,ATSQREGNEQF
TRBJ2-7,TRBV5-1,ASGEGRLPYEQY
TRBJ2-7,TRBV27,ASSPRLALAYEQY
TRBJ2-1,TRBV19,ASRLAGKDEQF
TRBJ1-2,TRBV5-1,ASSQSSGAYGYT
TRBJ1-1,TRBV6-5,ASSYEGAFGTEAF
TRBJ1-3,TRBV9,ASSQGRSSGNTIY
TRBJ2-7,TRBV4-2,ASSQGDGSSYEQY
TRBJ2-2,TRBV5-8,ASSLAQRDTGELF
TRBJ2-3,TRBV4-3,ASSQDTGGGYSSTDTQY
TRBJ2-5,TRBV4-3,ASSPTGRETQY
TRBJ2-5,TRBV30,AVQGGVGETQY
TRBJ2-4,TRBV6-1,ASTQDRGKNIQY
TRBJ2-3,TRBV4-2,ASSQEGGRDTDTQY
TRBJ2-5,TRBV9,ASSVASGTSGRGETQY
TRBJ2-2,TRBV7-3,ASSLTGTSKTGELF
TRBJ1-3,TRBV7-2,ASSPDRTAGNTIY